This TCR beta chain emerged from a study of blood T cell repertoires in COVID-19. In the study overall: The study drew acute and convalescent COVID-19 samples from the United States, Italy and Spain. In each case, the material was cDNA or gDNA derived from T cells, B-cell-depleted T cells, or PBMCs.

Only one count was recorded for this clone. Trimming cost V 0 bases and J 0 bases, with 7 bases left between them. CDR1 is SGHRS, CDR2 YFSETQ, per germline. This CDR3 has 15 residues. In the authors' methods: Estimates of nucleated cell counts were drawn from the amplification of reference gene primers. Using immunoSEQ multiplex PCR, the repertoire was profiled, and TCRdb retains in-frame clones only, with some absent. V, J and clone size reflect that table, while D and trimming were determined from the DNA. The sample has approximately 170,000 clones; around nine tenths are singletons. The source is a man aged 18 to 30 with active or convalescent COVID-19. Material: peripheral blood. The chain combines TRBV5-1 with TRBJ2-1; the D gene is possibly TRBD2 (6 bases). The CDR3 spells CASSLGGDSYNEQFF. In DNA, the CDR3 is TGCGCCAGCAGCTTGGGCGGGGACTCCTACAATGAGCAGTTCTTC. Complete variable domain (other parts from reference TRBV5-1 and TRBJ2-1): KAGVTQTPRYLIKTRGQQVTLSCSPISGHRSVSWYQQTPGQGLQFLFEYFSETQRNKGNFPGRFSGRQFSNSRSEMNVSTLELGDSALYLCASSLGGDSYNEQFFGPGTRLTVL.